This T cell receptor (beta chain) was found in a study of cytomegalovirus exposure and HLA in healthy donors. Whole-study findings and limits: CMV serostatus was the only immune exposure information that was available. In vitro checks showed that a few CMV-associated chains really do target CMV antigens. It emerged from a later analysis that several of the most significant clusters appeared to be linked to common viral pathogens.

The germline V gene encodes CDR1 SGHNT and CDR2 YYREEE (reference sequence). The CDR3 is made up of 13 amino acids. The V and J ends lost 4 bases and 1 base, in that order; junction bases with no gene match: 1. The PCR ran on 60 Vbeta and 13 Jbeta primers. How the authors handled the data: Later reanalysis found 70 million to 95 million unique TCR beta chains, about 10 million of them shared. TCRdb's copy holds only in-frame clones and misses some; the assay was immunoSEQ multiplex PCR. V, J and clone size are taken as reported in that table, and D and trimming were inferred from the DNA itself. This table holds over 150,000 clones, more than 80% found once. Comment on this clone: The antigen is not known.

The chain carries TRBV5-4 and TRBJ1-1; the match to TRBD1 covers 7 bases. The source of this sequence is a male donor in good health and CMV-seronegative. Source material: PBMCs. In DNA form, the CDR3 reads TGTGCCAGCAGCAGGACAGGGAACACTGAAGCTTTCTTT. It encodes CASSRTGNTEAFF. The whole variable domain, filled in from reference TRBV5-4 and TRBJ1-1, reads ETGVTQSPTHLIKTRGQQVTLRCSSQSGHNTVSWYQQALGQGPQFIFQYYREEENGRGNFPPRFSGLQFPNYSSELNVNALELDDSALYLCASSRTGNTEAFFGQGTRLTVV.